What follows describes a single T cell receptor (beta chain). Only in-frame clones appear in the TCRdb table, and some are missing; sequencing was by immunoSEQ multiplex PCR. The data hold 250,000 to 350,000 clones, with about 90% observed a single time. With V trimmed by 6 bases and J by 16 bases, 8 bases remained unmatched. Germline CDR1 and CDR2: MDHEN and SYDVKM. The CDR3 consists of 11 residues. The sample comes from a study of blood T cell repertoires in COVID-19. Study at large: From T cells, B-cell-depleted T cells, or PBMCs came the material, which was cDNA or gDNA.

Cohort allocation depended upon clinical history that participants reported. Recovered status in Cohort 3 required two negative PCRs, clearance, or symptom resolution. The rearrangement uses TRBV28 and TRBJ2-4, with 8 positions matching TRBD1. The sequence came from a woman aged 30 to 39 who had recovered from COVID-19. Sequencing used PBMCs or T cells enriched from blood (not recorded which). CDR3 bases: TGTGCCAGCAGACGCCGGGACAGGATCTACTTC. Its protein is CASRRRDRIYF.